The source of this T cell receptor (beta chain) is a study of blood T cell repertoires in COVID-19. Using immunoSEQ multiplex PCR, the repertoire was profiled, and TCRdb retains in-frame clones only, with some absent. Of about 270,000 clones in the sample, more than 85% were seen once. Germline lookup yields CDR1 SGHRS and CDR2 YFSETQ. The V end lost 0 bases, the J end lost 5 bases, and 20 bases lay between the germline ends. This CDR3 comprises 18 residues. V gene TRBV5-1 combines with J gene TRBJ1-4, with unresolved D. The origin of this receptor is a man aged 35 to 55 who had been exposed to COVID-19. Sequenced input: PBMCs or T cells enriched from blood (not recorded which). CDR3 sequence (DNA): TGCGCCAGCAGCTTGGGTCCGAGAGTAGGAGGTTGGAATGAAAAACTGTTTTTT. Protein product: CASSLGPRVGGWNEKLFF.